The 13 T cell receptor beta chains below were found in one sample sequenced in a study of CD8+ T cells in alopecia areata. RNA was extracted and reverse transcribed into cDNA as the sequencing template. Sequencing used immunoSEQ multiplex PCR; TCRdb keeps in-frame clones, though not all of them. In the table there are some 180,000 clones, roughly 60% of which are singletons. The source material was CD4+ T cells sorted from blood, sampled at week 0. The receptors shown here come from a human donor with alopecia areata.

The gene calls are TRBV5-1 and TRBJ1-6; D remains ambiguous. Germline V CDR1 and CDR2: SGHRS, YFSETQ. Trimming stripped 2 bases from V and 8 bases from J, with 8 bases between. The CDR3 length is 13 residues. CDR3 loop: CASSFQEDSPLHF. Here the CDR3 DNA reads TGCGCCAGCAGCTTCCAAGAAGATTCACCCCTCCACTTT.

This clone was detected a few times. The chain joins TRBV29-1 to TRBJ1-5; TRBD1 agrees at 7 bases. This CDR3 comprises 13 residues. J was trimmed by 5 bases and V by 7 bases; bases with no gene match: 8. Germline values: CDR1 SQVTM, CDR2 ANQGSEA. In nucleotides, the CDR3 is TGCAGCGCATCGACAGGGTATCATCAGCCCCAGCATTTT. Protein: CSASTGYHQPQHF.

V is TRBV7-7 and J is TRBJ2-1; 15 bases map to TRBD2. There are 16 residues in the CDR3. Unmatched junction bases numbered 5, after V lost 5 bases and J lost 6 bases. The V gene's germline CDR1 is SSHAT and CDR2 FNYEAQ (reference sequence). Here the CDR3 DNA reads TGTGCCAGCAGCCGGGGACTAGCGGGGGGTGGCAATGAGCAGTTCTTC. Translating gives CASSRGLAGGGNEQFF.

This clone was seen only a few times. V gene TRBV10-3 combines with J gene TRBJ1-6, with D unclear. The CDR3 length is 15 residues. Germline assignment: CDR1 ENHRY and CDR2 SYGVKD. V was trimmed by 0 bases and J by 7 bases, leaving 10 bases between them. The CDR3 region is CAISESSRENSPLHF. The CDR3, as DNA: TGTGCCATCAGTGAGTCGTCGCGCGAAAATTCACCCCTCCACTTT.

The gene calls are TRBV13 and TRBJ2-1; the match to TRBD1 covers 7 bases. The CDR3 loop spans 17 amino acids. CDR1 is PRHDT and CDR2 is FYEKMQ in the germline V gene (reference sequence). With V trimmed by 5 bases and J by 8 bases, 18 bases remained unmatched. The CDR3 protein is CASSPSRPGQNLHEQFF. CDR3 sequence (DNA): TGTGCCAGCAGCCCATCCCGACCGGGACAGAACTTACATGAGCAGTTCTTC.

In its sample, this clone ranks as medium-sized. The chain has TRBV6-5 and TRBJ2-5, with TRBD1 matching 7 bases. This CDR3 is built from 14 residues. Germline values: CDR1 MNHEY, CDR2 SVGAGI. V lost 7 bases, J lost 5 bases, and 10 bases stayed unmatched. CDR3 sequence: CASTSSGGRETQYF. The CDR3 coding sequence is TGTGCCAGCACATCATCAGGGGGTCGGGAGACCCAGTACTTC.

This clone turned up a few times. The chain joins TRBV29-1 to TRBJ2-5; no reliable D call. The CDR3 loop spans 14 amino acids. Germline CDR1 is SQVTM and CDR2 is ANQGSEA. V dropped 3 bases and J dropped 7 bases, with 18 bases sitting between them. CDR3 in amino acids: CSVDPKSGEGTQYF. CDR3 nucleotides: TGCAGCGTTGATCCAAAATCTGGAGAAGGGACCCAGTACTTC. The full variable domain, its missing parts supplied by reference TRBV29-1 and TRBJ2-5, is SAVISQKPSRDICQRGTSLTIQCQVDSQVTMMFWYRQQPGQSLTLIATANQGSEATYESGFVIDKFPISRPNLTFSTLTVSNMSPEDSSIYLCSVDPKSGEGTQYFGPGTRLLVL.

The chain joins TRBV30 to TRBJ2-5; D remains unclear. Trimming pared 0 bases from V and 7 bases from J, leaving 3 bases between. The germline CDR1 and CDR2 sequences are GTSNPN and SVGIG (reference sequence). The CDR3 contains 10 residues. CDR3 sequence reads: CAWSVGTQYF. In nucleotides, the CDR3 is TGTGCCTGGAGTGTGGGGACCCAGTACTTC.

This clone has just one count. This chain uses TRBV29-1 with TRBJ2-7, with 7 bases aligning to TRBD2. This CDR3 region has 12 residues. Germline CDR1 and CDR2: SQVTM and ANQGSEA. V lost 4 bases and J lost 3; bases outside the gene matches: 3. The chain's CDR3 is CSVAGGVYEQYF. The CDR3 DNA is TGCAGCGTTGCTGGGGGGGTCTACGAGCAGTACTTC.

This chain uses TRBV4-3 with TRBJ2-7; D is possibly TRBD1 (6 bases). V was trimmed by 4 bases and J by 2 bases, leaving 15 bases between them. This CDR3 is built from 15 residues. CDR1 and CDR2 (germline): LGHNA, YSLEER. CDR3 sequence: CASSPMTGNTYEQYF. For the CDR3, the DNA is TGCGCCAGCAGCCCCATGACAGGCAACACCTACGAGCAGTACTTC.

This chain links TRBV27 with TRBJ1-5, with 9 bases that match TRBD1. The CDR3 contains 14 residues. The V gene end was trimmed by 3 bases and the J gene end by 10 bases; junction bases not matched to a gene: 7. Germline loops: CDR1 MNHEY, CDR2 SMNVEV (reference sequence). The CDR3 protein is CASSFGQGLAPQHF. DNA for the CDR3: TGTGCCAGCAGTTTCGGACAGGGGTTGGCCCCCCAGCATTTT.

This clone was seen ten or more times. This sequence joins TRBV11-2 and TRBJ2-1, with 7 nucleotides matching TRBD2. The V gene's germline CDR1 is SGHAT and CDR2 FQNNGV. The CDR3 consists of 14 residues. The V segment lost 5 bases and the J segment 7 bases; nucleotides outside the gene matches: 8. The CDR3 loop is CASSRVRGTNEQFF. Written as DNA, the CDR3 is TGTGCCAGCAGCCGGGTGCGGGGGACTAATGAGCAGTTCTTC.

The V and J genes are TRBV30 and TRBJ2-3; 7 bases are a match to TRBD2. V was pared by 0 bases and J by 2 bases, with 5 bases of the junction left unmatched. Germline V gene lookup returns CDR1 GTSNPN and CDR2 SVGIG (reference sequence). The CDR3 totals 15 residues. The CDR3 reads CAWSVLGGTTDTQYF. The CDR3 DNA is TGTGCCTGGAGTGTACTGGGGGGGACCACAGATACGCAGTATTTT.